This TCR beta chain was captured in a study of blood T cell repertoires in COVID-19. Study at large: The United States, Italy and Spain supplied acute and convalescent COVID-19 samples. PBMCs, B-cell-depleted T cells, or T cells provided the cDNA or gDNA that made up the material.

The CDR3 totals 13 residues. Germline lookup yields CDR1 WNHNN and CDR2 SYGVQD (reference sequence). V shed 11 bases and J 8 bases; nucleotides not matched to a gene: 11. Study processing details: Estimated nucleated cell counts came from reference gene primer amplification. Here immunoSEQ multiplex PCR was the method, and the copy in TCRdb shows in-frame clones only, minus some. V, J and clone size derive from that table, while D and trimming were established from the DNA sequence. The sample consists of approximately 110,000 clones, 75% to 90% of them appearing once. V and J are TRBV10-1 and TRBJ2-1, with 8 bases fitting TRBD1. The specimen sequenced was peripheral blood. The clonotype originates from a woman aged 45-59 years with acute or convalescent COVID-19. The CDR3 reads CAPFGQGEDEQFF. The CDR3 DNA reads TGCGCCCCCTTTGGACAGGGAGAGGATGAGCAGTTCTTC.